The next 13 T cell receptor beta chains were all read from a single sample in a study of early T cells in non-severe SARS-CoV-2 infection. TCRdb re-called the 5' RACE reads with MiXCR, one entry per CDR3 protein. Of about 80,000 distinct CDR3 sequences listed, 9.5% to 15% are singletons. The sequencing used whole blood, collected at baseline. The receptors were gathered from an adult who was a healthcare worker with PCR-confirmed SARS-CoV-2 infection or an uninfected control (not recorded which). The donor label of this sample is uncertain.

This clonotype was detected a few times. The genes are TRBV7-2 and TRBJ2-7, with TRBD2 matching over 9 bases. CDR3 size: 16 residues. The germline CDR1 and CDR2 sequences are SGHTA and FQGNSA. Germline trimming cut 4 bases from V and 0 bases from J; bases unmatched to any gene: 7. CDR3 coding DNA: TGTGCCAGCAGCTCGGCTGGACTAGCGTTCTCCTACGAGCAGTACTTC. It translates to CASSSAGLAFSYEQYF.

This clonotype was observed at least ten times. The chain has TRBV29-1 and TRBJ1-1; D is unclear. This CDR3 contains 11 residues. V lost 4 bases, J lost 8 bases, and 11 bases lay in between. Germline assignment: CDR1 SQVTM and CDR2 ANQGSEA. The CDR3, as DNA: TGCAGCGTTGGACAACCATACGAAGCTTTCTTT. Residues: CSVGQPYEAFF.

This clonotype was counted at least ten times. The chain employs TRBV5-1 and TRBJ2-1; 9 nucleotides line up with TRBD1. Germline values: CDR1 SGHRS, CDR2 YFSETQ. This CDR3 is built from 15 residues. Trimming at V came to 1 base and at J to 6 bases, leaving 5 bases not matched to a gene. CDR3: CASSLTGQGPNEQFF. The CDR3 DNA reads TGCGCCAGCAGCTTGACGGGACAGGGACCCAATGAGCAGTTCTTC.

J is TRBJ2-7 and V is TRBV19, with D tentatively TRBD2 (5 bases). CDR1 LNHDA and CDR2 SQIVND come from the germline V gene (reference sequence). This CDR3 is built from 15 residues. Trimming cost V 4 bases and J 6 bases, with 19 bases left between them. CDR3 region: CASSTISGRVSEQYF. The CDR3 coding sequence is TGTGCCAGTAGTACCATCTCCGGGCGGGTCTCCGAGCAGTACTTC.

This chain joins TRBV11-2 and TRBJ1-6, with D tentatively TRBD1 (5 bases). From germline, CDR1 is SGHAT and CDR2 FQNNGV. Trimming removed 2 bases from V and 10 bases from J, with 12 bases in between. The CDR3 sequence is 14 residues long. The CDR3 sequence is CASSLLGAGSPLHF. The CDR3 DNA is TGTGCCAGCAGCTTACTCGGGGCTGGATCACCCCTCCACTTT.

This clonotype was counted ten times or more. The chain has TRBV27 and TRBJ1-1; D not certain. CDR1 is MNHEY and CDR2 is SMNVEV in the germline V gene (reference sequence). V was shortened by 9 bases and J by 4 bases, with 15 bases between the two germline ends. This CDR3 comprises 13 residues. CDR3 loop: CASRTTGSTEAFF. In DNA form, the CDR3 reads TGTGCCAGTAGGACTACCGGGAGCACTGAAGCTTTCTTT.

This clonotype was observed many times. This chain joins TRBV28 and TRBJ2-3; D is unresolved. This CDR3 comprises 14 residues. Trimming stripped 3 bases from V and 1 base from J, with 8 bases between. Germline lookup yields CDR1 MDHEN and CDR2 SYDVKM. Here the CDR3 DNA reads TGTGCCAGCAGTTTCGTGGCTGGCACAGATACGCAGTATTTT. Its translation: CASSFVAGTDTQYF.

This clonotype was seen a handful of times. V usage is TRBV6-6 and J usage is TRBJ2-7; possible D gene TRBD1, 5 bases. The CDR3 has 13 residues. V lost 2 bases and J lost 6, with 11 bases in between. Germline lookup yields CDR1 MNHNY and CDR2 SVGAGI (reference sequence). The CDR3 spells CASSYPLQAEQYF. The CDR3 coding sequence is TGTGCCAGCAGTTACCCTCTACAGGCCGAGCAGTACTTC.

This clonotype was observed once. The chain is built from TRBV7-3 and TRBJ1-4; perhaps TRBD1 as D (5 bases). The CDR3 runs 17 residues. Trimming cost V 4 bases and J 4 bases, with 19 bases left between them. Germline CDR1 SGHTA, CDR2 FQGTGA. The CDR3 sequence: CASSSTASPNHNEKLFF. For the CDR3, the DNA is TGTGCCAGCAGCTCGACAGCGAGCCCGAACCATAATGAAAAACTGTTTTTT. Variable domain in full (rest from reference TRBV7-3 and TRBJ1-4): GAGVSQTPSNKVTEKGKYVELRCDPISGHTALYWYRQSLGQGPEFLIYFQGTGAADDSGLPNDRFFAVRPEGSVSTLKIQRTERGDSAVYLCASSSTASPNHNEKLFFGSGTQLSVL.

The chain has TRBV20-1 and TRBJ2-1, with D unresolved. The CDR3 length is 12 residues. Germline V gene lookup returns CDR1 DFQATT and CDR2 SNEGSKA (reference sequence). V lost 5 bases and J lost 6, with 11 bases in between. The CDR3, as DNA: TGCAGTGCTCCGAAGGGTAGCAATGAGCAGTTCTTC. As protein: CSAPKGSNEQFF.

This clonotype showed up many times. The chain employs TRBV6-1 and TRBJ2-3, with a weak D call TRBD2 (6 bases). This CDR3 is 14 amino acids long. V lost 7 bases and J 4 bases, leaving 15 bases between the germline ends. Germline CDR1 and CDR2: MNHNS and SASEGT. For the CDR3, the DNA is TGTGCCAGCAAAACGGGAGTAGGATCAGATACGCAGTATTTT. Translated, it gives CASKTGVGSDTQYF.

The sample holds many counts of this clonotype. The J gene is TRBJ1-1, the V gene TRBV6-2 or TRBV6-3; D is unresolved. This CDR3 comprises 13 residues. Trimming pared 7 bases from V and 2 bases from J, leaving 11 bases between. The V gene's germline CDR1 is MNHEY and CDR2 SVGEGT. This CDR3 reads CASIWTENTEAFF. The CDR3, as DNA: TGTGCCAGCATTTGGACGGAAAACACTGAAGCTTTCTTT.

In its sample, this clonotype was seen a few times. The V call is TRBV7-8, the J call TRBJ1-6; D uncertain. Trimming took off 0 bases at V and 6 bases at J, with 0 bases between the two ends. This CDR3 spans 12 amino acids. CDR1 is SGHVS and CDR2 is FQNEAQ in the germline V gene. For the CDR3, the DNA is TGTGCCAGCAGCTTAGCTAATTCACCCCTCCACTTT. Amino acids: CASSLANSPLHF.